This T cell receptor beta chain was sequenced in a study of shared clonotypes between healthy human individuals. V lost 1 base and J 7 bases, leaving 13 bases between the germline ends. The CDR3 sequence is 15 residues long. Per germline, CDR1 LNHNV and CDR2 YYDKDF (reference sequence). Loaded into unsorted PBMC replicate PCRs was around 300 ng DNA, about 30,000 T cell genomes. The protocol was immunoSEQ multiplex PCR, while the TCRdb copy is restricted to in-frame clones and leaves out a portion. The data contain about half a million clones, around 80% of them singletons. The chain links TRBV15 to TRBJ1-4; no clear D gene. The sequence came from a woman between 35 and 50 years old in good health. Some clones in this sample may be carry-over from other donors' samples. The sequencing input was PBMCs. DNA of the CDR3: TGTGCCACCAGCAGAGGTGGGGTGGAGGGTGAAAAACTGTTTTTT. Residues: CATSRGGVEGEKLFF.